The 29 T cell receptor beta chains given below trace back to one sample, sequenced in a study of PD-L1 blockade in urothelial cancer. Only in-frame clones appear in the TCRdb table, and some are missing; sequencing was by immunoSEQ multiplex PCR. In the table there are roughly 52,000 clones, roughly 78% of which are singletons. Time point denoted: pretreatment peripheral blood. The specimen was PBMCs, collected around atezolizumab (anti-PD-L1) treatment. The receptors shown here come from a man between 70 and 80 years old with urothelial cancer.

This rearrangement joins TRBV6-1 to TRBJ2-7; 10 bases line up with TRBD1. The length of the CDR3 is 16 residues. The V segment lost 2 bases and the J segment 2 bases; nucleotides outside the gene matches: 6. Per the germline V gene, CDR1 is MNHNS and CDR2 is SASEGT. The DNA of the CDR3 is TGTGCCAGCAGTGAATGGGACAGGGGAGCCCCCTACGAGCAGTACTTC. Translation: CASSEWDRGAPYEQYF.

This clone has a handful of counts. This chain joins TRBV27 and TRBJ2-1; D might be TRBD1 (6 bases). In germline, CDR1 is MNHEY, CDR2 SMNVEV (reference sequence). The CDR3 loop spans 13 amino acids. With 2 bases removed from V and 5 bases from J, the gap between germline ends came to 7 bases. CDR3 region: CASSLRGNNEQFF. CDR3 nucleotides: TGTGCCAGCAGTTTAAGGGGGAACAATGAGCAGTTCTTC.

The V gene is TRBV7-2, the J gene TRBJ2-7; 9 bases line up with TRBD2. The CDR3 is 14 residues long. Germline CDR1 SGHTA, CDR2 FQGNSA. Trimming cost V 5 bases and J 4 bases; bases outside gene matches: 6. The CDR3 DNA sequence: TGTGCCAGCAGCGAGACTAGCGGTAATTACGAGCAGTACTTC. This sequence encodes CASSETSGNYEQYF.

The chain carries TRBV14 and TRBJ2-3; no firm D call. Germline V lookup: CDR1 SGHDN, CDR2 FVKESK. The CDR3 spans 15 residues. V was cut by 0 bases and J by 5 bases, with 12 bases left in between. DNA for the CDR3: TGTGCCAGCAGCCAAGAGAGATCTCGGGTAGATACGCAGTATTTT. Translated, it gives CASSQERSRVDTQYF.

This clone was observed a handful of times. J is TRBJ2-3 and V is TRBV5-1; D is possibly TRBD2 (5 bases). This CDR3 comprises 15 residues. The germline V gene has CDR1 SGHRS and CDR2 YFSETQ. The V and J ends lost 6 bases and 2 bases respectively, with 16 bases between them. CDR3 sequence (DNA): TGCGCCAGCAAGGTCGCGGGTACCTACACAGATACGCAGTATTTT. Its protein is CASKVAGTYTDTQYF.

The chain couples TRBV30 to TRBJ2-5; 7 bases map to TRBD1. This CDR3 has 15 amino acids. Germline CDR1 and CDR2: GTSNPN and SVGIG (reference sequence). The V segment lost 4 bases and the J segment 4 bases; nucleotides outside the gene matches: 12. In nucleotides, the CDR3 is TGTGCCTGGACCCCGCGACAGGGCCAGAGAGAGACCCAGTACTTC. Its protein product is CAWTPRQGQRETQYF.

V gene TRBV28 combines with J gene TRBJ2-3; 10 nucleotides align to TRBD1. This CDR3 region has 16 residues. Germline V gene data show CDR1 as MDHEN and CDR2 as SYDVKM. V lost 3 bases and J lost 4; bases outside the gene matches: 7. The CDR3: CASSFSPGTGADTQYF. In DNA form, the CDR3 reads TGTGCCAGCAGTTTCAGCCCTGGGACAGGGGCAGATACGCAGTATTTT.

The V and J genes are TRBV12-5 and TRBJ2-5; D might be TRBD1 (5 bases). V was trimmed by 4 bases and J by 7 bases, leaving 13 bases between them. CDR3 length: 13 amino acids. Germline V gene data show CDR1 as LGHNT and CDR2 as FRNRAP. The CDR3 bases are TGTGCTAGTGGTTCAGGGATCAGTGGGACCCAGTACTTC. Protein product: CASGSGISGTQYF.

V gene TRBV5-1 combines with J gene TRBJ2-3; TRBD2 matches 7 bases. The CDR3 runs 14 residues. The germline gives CDR1 SGHRS, CDR2 YFSETQ. With 3 bases clipped from V and 3 bases from J, the junction kept 4 bases outside the gene matches. The CDR3 reads CASSYSGHTDTQYF. DNA of the CDR3: TGCGCCAGCAGCTATAGCGGGCATACAGATACGCAGTATTTT.

V and J are TRBV28 and TRBJ2-7; 7 positions agree with TRBD1. V lost 7 bases to trimming and J lost 3 bases; unmatched junction nucleotides: 12. The CDR3 covers 15 residues. Per germline, CDR1 MDHEN and CDR2 SYDVKM. The chain's CDR3 is CASTPDRAIGYEQYF. The DNA of the CDR3 is TGTGCCAGCACTCCCGACAGGGCAATTGGCTACGAGCAGTACTTC.

The chain links TRBV5-1 to TRBJ2-4, with TRBD2 matching 10 bases. Looked up from germline, CDR1 is SGHRS and CDR2 is YFSETQ. This CDR3 has 15 amino acids. V lost 4 bases and J lost 8; bases outside the gene matches: 9. CDR3 protein: CASSDSSGSIDIQYF. CDR3 nucleotides: TGCGCCAGCAGCGATTCTAGCGGGAGTATTGACATTCAGTACTTC. Using reference TRBV5-1 and TRBJ2-4 for the parts outside the CDR3, the full variable domain is KAGVTQTPRYLIKTRGQQVTLSCSPISGHRSVSWYQQTPGQGLQFLFEYFSETQRNKGNFPGRFSGRQFSNSRSEMNVSTLELGDSALYLCASSDSSGSIDIQYFGAGTRLSVL.

This clone was seen a few times. V gene TRBV7-8 combines with J gene TRBJ1-1; 9 nucleotides agree with TRBD1. Looked up from germline, CDR1 is SGHVS and CDR2 is FQNEAQ. J was trimmed by 8 bases and V by 5 bases; bases with no gene match: 9. There are 14 residues in the CDR3. The CDR3 is CASSTDRGIFEAFF. CDR3 nucleotide sequence: TGTGCCAGCAGCACCGACAGGGGGATTTTCGAAGCTTTCTTT.

This sequence joins TRBV5-1 and TRBJ2-5, with a tentative D call TRBD1 (5 bases). V lost 4 bases and J 7 bases, leaving 14 bases between the germline ends. The V gene's germline CDR1 is SGHRS and CDR2 YFSETQ. The CDR3 is 13 residues long. CDR3 loop: CASSPTEFGTQYF. The CDR3, as DNA: TGCGCCAGCAGCCCGACAGAGTTTGGGACCCAGTACTTC.

The chain combines TRBV4-2 with TRBJ1-5; D might be TRBD1 (6 bases). CDR1 is LGHNA and CDR2 is YNFKEQ in the germline V gene. The ends were cut back, 0 bases at V and 4 bases at J, with 10 bases in the middle. This CDR3 comprises 15 residues. For the CDR3, the DNA is TGTGCCAGCAGCCAAGAGGGACACAGAAATCAGCCCCAGCATTTT. Protein: CASSQEGHRNQPQHF.

The gene calls are TRBV5-4 and TRBJ2-5; weak D call: TRBD2 (5 bases). The length of the CDR3 is 13 residues. With 5 bases removed from V and 5 bases from J, the gap between germline ends came to 13 bases. Germline V gene data show CDR1 as SGHNT and CDR2 as YYREEE (reference sequence). CDR3 residues: CASRPEGAETQYF. The CDR3 bases are TGTGCCAGCAGACCTGAGGGAGCGGAGACCCAGTACTTC.

This clone has a handful of counts. This chain joins TRBV28 and TRBJ2-7, with 9 bases identical to TRBD1. Germline lookup yields CDR1 MDHEN and CDR2 SYDVKM. The CDR3 length is 14 residues. V lost 4 bases and J lost 5; bases outside the gene matches: 6. CDR3 sequence (DNA): TGTGCCAGCAGTTACAACAGGGGGCGCGACGAGCAGTACTTC. Translating it yields CASSYNRGRDEQYF. The variable domain in full, completed from reference TRBV28 and TRBJ2-7, reads DVKVTQSSRYLVKRTGEKVFLECVQDMDHENMFWYRQDPGLGLRLIYFSYDVKMKEKGDIPEGYSVSREKKERFSLILESASTNQTSMYLCASSYNRGRDEQYFGPGTRLTVT.

This chain connects TRBV5-4 to TRBJ2-1; 12 bases match TRBD2. Unmatched junction bases numbered 6, after V lost 5 bases and J lost 3 bases. CDR1 is SGHNT and CDR2 is YYREEE in the germline V gene (reference sequence). This CDR3 has 16 amino acids. The CDR3 sequence is CASRVTSGSLYNEQFF. For the CDR3, the DNA is TGTGCCAGCAGAGTGACTAGCGGGAGTCTCTACAATGAGCAGTTCTTC.

This clone was found once. The V gene is TRBV19, the J gene TRBJ2-1, with TRBD2 matching over 16 bases. The germline gives CDR1 LNHDA, CDR2 SQIVND (reference sequence). Unmatched junction bases numbered 18, after V lost 10 bases and J lost 9 bases. This CDR3 is built from 18 residues. The CDR3 loop reads CATRAGTSGRVSQGEQFF. DNA for the CDR3: TGTGCCACCAGGGCCGGGACTAGCGGGAGGGTGTCGCAGGGTGAGCAGTTCTTC. Combining the CDR3 with reference TRBV19 and TRBJ2-1 gives the whole variable domain DGGITQSPKYLFRKEGQNVTLSCEQNLNHDAMYWYRQDPGQGLRLIYYSQIVNDFQKGDIAEGYSVSREKKESFPLTVTSAQKNPTAFYLCATRAGTSGRVSQGEQFFGPGTRLTVL.

The chain carries TRBV5-4 and TRBJ2-7, with D possibly TRBD2 on 6 matching bases. The CDR3 runs 15 residues. V lost 6 bases and J 1 base, leaving 17 bases between the germline ends. Germline V CDR1 and CDR2: SGHNT, YYREEE (reference sequence). The CDR3 sequence: CASTPYLTSSYEQYF. The CDR3 DNA is TGTGCCAGCACCCCTTATTTGACTAGTTCCTACGAGCAGTACTTC.

As for this clone: This CDR3 is also generated by other DNA sequences in the sample. The genes are TRBV30 and TRBJ2-1; 12 bases line up with TRBD2. Germline CDR1 GTSNPN, CDR2 SVGIG (reference sequence). The CDR3 length is 13 residues. Trimming removed 3 bases from V and 13 bases from J; junction bases left unmatched: 7. CDR3 DNA: TGTGCCTGGAGGCTAGCGGGAGGGGCTGAACAGTTCTTC. Encoded protein: CAWRLAGGAEQFF.

This chain joins TRBV5-1 and TRBJ1-2; D may be TRBD1 (5 bases). Trimming shortened V by 4 bases and J by 1 base, and 17 bases separated the two germline ends. Germline-derived CDR1 and CDR2 are SGHRS and YFSETQ. This CDR3 is 16 amino acids long. CDR3 coding DNA: TGCGCCAGCAGCACTGGGCCCCAGGGCAGTAACTATGGCTACACCTTC. This gives the protein CASSTGPQGSNYGYTF. Together with reference TRBV5-1 and TRBJ1-2, the CDR3 gives the full variable domain: KAGVTQTPRYLIKTRGQQVTLSCSPISGHRSVSWYQQTPGQGLQFLFEYFSETQRNKGNFPGRFSGRQFSNSRSEMNVSTLELGDSALYLCASSTGPQGSNYGYTFGSGTRLTVV.

V is TRBV2 and J is TRBJ2-3; D is uncertain. This CDR3 region has 14 residues. CDR1 is SNHLY and CDR2 is FYNNEI in the germline V gene. V dropped 5 bases and J dropped 2 bases, with 11 bases sitting between them. The DNA for the CDR3 is TGTGCCAGCAGTTTTTACCGAGTCACAGATACGCAGTATTTT. It encodes CASSFYRVTDTQYF.

The count of this clone is one. The rearrangement joins TRBV7-8 to TRBJ2-1; D is possibly TRBD1 (5 bases). Germline values: CDR1 SGHVS, CDR2 FQNEAQ. There are 13 residues in the CDR3. V lost 5 bases to trimming and J lost 6 bases, with 11 bases between them. For the CDR3, the DNA is TGTGCCAGCAGCGGGGCCTGGGGCAATGAGCAGTTCTTC. Its translation: CASSGAWGNEQFF.

This clone was recorded once. CDR3 DNA sequence: TGTGCCAGTAGGTCGGGCTCTGGAAACACCATATATTTT. This codes for CASRSGSGNTIYF. The chain couples TRBV19 to TRBJ1-3; D gene unclear. The CDR3 covers 13 residues. Trimming removed 6 bases from V and 0 bases from J, with 6 bases in between. Per the germline V gene, CDR1 is LNHDA and CDR2 is SQIVND (reference sequence).

The table lists this clone with a few counts. This chain links TRBV6-4 with TRBJ2-7, with 12 bases aligning to TRBD2. Germline-derived CDR1 and CDR2 are MRHNA and SNTAGT. There are 14 residues in the CDR3. V gave up 4 bases and J gave up 7 bases; unmatched junction bases: 5. CDR3 DNA sequence: TGTGCCAGCAGTGTACTAGCGGGAGGTGGTGAGCAGTACTTC. This encodes CASSVLAGGGEQYF.

The chain employs TRBV5-1 and TRBJ2-5; D is undetermined. Trimming removed 2 bases at V and 1 base at J, with 18 bases between. CDR3 length: 17 amino acids. Germline lookup yields CDR1 SGHRS and CDR2 YFSETQ. The CDR3 loop reads CASSLRAEPGFQETQYF. CDR3 nucleotides: TGCGCCAGCAGCTTAAGAGCAGAACCAGGATTCCAAGAGACCCAGTACTTC.

V gene TRBV6-1 combines with J gene TRBJ2-7, with D perhaps matching TRBD2 (5 bases). Trimming took off 4 bases at V and 0 bases at J, with 16 bases between the two ends. CDR1 is MNHNS, CDR2 SASEGT, per germline. The CDR3 sequence is 16 residues long. The CDR3 nucleotides are TGTGCCAGCAGTGTAGAAGGGAGTGTCATCTCCTACGAGCAGTACTTC. It codes for CASSVEGSVISYEQYF.

The rearrangement uses TRBV5-3 and TRBJ2-7, with 10 bases fitting TRBD2. TRBV5-3 qualifies as an ORF whose function is uncertain. V shed 2 bases, J shed 1 base, and the junction held 3 bases outside the gene matches. The CDR3 sequence is 15 residues long. CDR3 in DNA: TGTGCCAGAAGCTTCCTAGCGGGAGTGTCCTACGAGCAGTACTTC. Amino acids: CARSFLAGVSYEQYF.

This sequence joins TRBV5-1 and TRBJ2-7, with TRBD1 identical over 8 bases. The CDR3 totals 15 residues. J was trimmed by 4 bases and V by 4 bases; bases with no gene match: 10. Germline loops: CDR1 SGHRS, CDR2 YFSETQ. For the CDR3, the DNA is TGCGCCAGCAGCCTCATGACAGGGGTAGGTTACGAGCAGTACTTC. Its protein product is CASSLMTGVGYEQYF.